The clone carrying this T cell receptor beta chain was detected many times. Its antigen is unidentified. These data are taken from a study of T-cell reconstitution after alpha-beta-depleted transplantation in children. Study-wide results and limits: The study traced high day-60 TCRbeta diversity in some patients to surviving recipient T cells and thymic progenitors.

The CDR3 totals 15 residues. Germline CDR1 and CDR2: ENHRY and SYGVKD. Trimming left V 6 bases short and J 6 bases short, with 21 bases between. For TCRbeta, the library was prepared with unique molecular identifiers. TCRdb analysed the PCR reads with MiXCR anew, one entry per CDR3 protein. The sample carries some 100,000 distinct CDR3 sequences, under 25% recorded once. Sequences were derived from PBMCs, sampled before TCRalphabeta/CD19-depleted stem cell transplant. The origin of this receptor is a boy between 2 and 15 years old with acute lymphoblastic leukemia, due to receive a stem cell transplant. The chain uses TRBV10-3 and TRBJ2-7, with a weak D call TRBD2 (5 bases). The CDR3 loop is CAISVGSDGVSEQYF. CDR3 DNA: TGTGCCATCAGCGTGGGGTCAGACGGGGTGTCCGAGCAGTACTTC.